Each of the 15 T cell receptor beta chains below was sequenced from the same sample in a study of T cell responses to AZD1222 COVID-19 vaccine (dated by TCRdb to the early 2020s). Libraries were constructed by the immunoSEQ multiplex PCR assay. This is the immuneACCESS table as TCRdb keeps it, with only in-frame sequences that have V and J called. A part of the clones is gone; compared with another copy, unresolved V genes explain less than half, and the rest is unexplained. This sample holds around 120,000 clones; around 92% were observed only once. The ten top clones hold 11% to 15% of the sample. The sample's time point label, in plain terms: baseline before first vaccination. The source was peripheral blood, collected on day 0 of AZD1222 vaccination. Source of these receptors: an adult in good health.

The CDR3 nucleotides read TGTGCCAGCAGTGTTGGCGGCAGCAGCACAGATACGCAGTATTTT. Translated, it gives CASSVGGSSTDTQYF. The rearrangement uses TRBV6-4 and TRBJ2-3; D is undetermined. Germline CDR1 and CDR2: MRHNA and SNTAGT. This CDR3 has 15 amino acids. V shed 4 bases and J shed 0 bases, with 11 bases lying between them.

V and J are TRBV20-1 and TRBJ2-1; D uncertain. CDR1 is DFQATT and CDR2 is SNEGSKA in the germline V gene (reference sequence). The CDR3 is 11 amino acids. Deletions cut 8 bases from V and 0 bases from J, with 5 bases between. The CDR3 is CSLSSYNEQFF. CDR3 coding DNA: TGCAGTCTGAGCTCCTACAATGAGCAGTTCTTC.

This sequence joins TRBV25-1 and TRBJ2-6; 9 nucleotides agree with TRBD1. CDR1 is MGHDK and CDR2 is SYGVNS in the germline V gene. This CDR3 is built from 17 residues. With V trimmed by 5 bases and J by 2 bases, 7 bases remained unmatched. The CDR3 DNA sequence: TGTGCCAGCAGTAGGGGACAGGGAGCAGCTGGGGCCAACGTCCTGACTTTC. It yields the protein CASSRGQGAAGANVLTF.

The V call is TRBV4-3, the J call TRBJ2-1; 8 positions agree with TRBD1. This CDR3 is 17 amino acids long. V was clipped by 0 bases and J by 9 bases; unmatched bases: 13. Germline CDR1 LGHNA, CDR2 YSLEER. The CDR3 region has the DNA TGCGCCAGCAGCCAAGATCGGGACAGGCCGAGGTATAGTGAGCAGTTCTTC. Its protein product is CASSQDRDRPRYSEQFF.

The chain combines TRBV29-1 with TRBJ2-1; 11 bases are a match to TRBD2. The CDR3 is 18 amino acids. Germline V gene data show CDR1 as SQVTM and CDR2 as ANQGSEA. V was clipped by 0 bases and J by 3 bases; unmatched bases: 10. The CDR3 nucleotides read TGCAGCGTTGAAGACCCATGGGCGGGACTAGCGGACTACAATGAGCAGTTCTTC. Translated: CSVEDPWAGLADYNEQFF.

This sequence joins TRBV25-1 and TRBJ2-1; the match to TRBD2 covers 7 bases. Trimming removed 8 bases from V and 3 bases from J; junction bases left unmatched: 10. Germline CDR1 is MGHDK and CDR2 is SYGVNS. CDR3 length: 15 amino acids. CDR3 region: CASGTGGEDYNEQFF. Here the CDR3 DNA reads TGTGCCAGCGGAACGGGGGGAGAGGACTACAATGAGCAGTTCTTC.

This chain links TRBV5-1 with TRBJ2-1; tentatively, D is TRBD1 (5 bases). Germline values: CDR1 SGHRS, CDR2 YFSETQ. V dropped 0 bases and J dropped 7 bases, with 11 bases sitting between them. This CDR3 has 14 residues. The CDR3 DNA reads TGCGCCAGCAGCTTGGCCTACAGGAGAAATGAGCAGTTCTTC. Translated: CASSLAYRRNEQFF.

With respect to this clone: Other DNA sequences from this sample encode an identical CDR3 as well. The chain recombines TRBV20-1 with TRBJ1-1, with D maybe TRBD1 (5 bases). The germline V gene has CDR1 DFQATT and CDR2 SNEGSKA (reference sequence). The CDR3 sequence is 11 residues long. Trimming pared 2 bases from V and 8 bases from J, leaving 9 bases between. CDR3 in DNA: TGCAGTGCTAGAAGGGGACTCGAAGCTTTCTTT. Translated: CSARRGLEAFF.

This chain joins TRBV4-3 and TRBJ2-7, with TRBD2 identical over 12 bases. The V gene's germline CDR1 is LGHNA and CDR2 YSLEER. The CDR3 loop spans 15 amino acids. The V gene end was trimmed by 0 bases and the J gene end by 4 bases; junction bases not matched to a gene: 1. CDR3 DNA sequence: TGCGCCAGCAGCCAAGACGGGACTAGCGGGTACGAGCAGTACTTC. It encodes CASSQDGTSGYEQYF.

The rearrangement uses TRBV10-1 and TRBJ1-1; no reliable D call. The CDR3 loop spans 13 amino acids. V lost 4 bases and J 3 bases, leaving 9 bases between the germline ends. The germline gives CDR1 WNHNN, CDR2 SYGVQD (reference sequence). CDR3 nucleotides: TGCGCCAGCAGTGGCCGGGATCACACTGAAGCTTTCTTT. This sequence encodes CASSGRDHTEAFF.

This sequence joins TRBV28 and TRBJ1-5, with no clear D. Trimming removed 4 bases from V and 10 bases from J, with 11 bases in between. The CDR3 contains 12 residues. CDR1 MDHEN and CDR2 SYDVKM come from the germline V gene. In DNA, the CDR3 is TGTGCCAGCAGTTCCCCGGCAGGTCCCCAGCATTTT. Its protein product is CASSSPAGPQHF.

The chain employs TRBV7-6 and TRBJ2-1; the D gene is possibly TRBD2 (6 bases). The CDR3 contains 14 residues. Trimming stripped 1 base from V and 10 bases from J, with 14 bases between. Germline lookup yields CDR1 SGHVS and CDR2 FNYEAQ. The CDR3 region has the DNA TGTGCCAGCAGCTTAGGGGTGAGGACTACCGAGCAGTTCTTC. It translates to CASSLGVRTTEQFF.

The V call is TRBV5-4, the J call TRBJ1-4, with a possible D match to TRBD1 (5 bases). There are 15 residues in the CDR3. V lost 1 base, J lost 0 bases, and 7 bases lay in between. In germline, CDR1 is SGHNT, CDR2 YYREEE (reference sequence). The CDR3 here is CASSLRDATNEKLFF. CDR3 in DNA: TGTGCCAGCAGCTTGCGGGACGCAACTAATGAAAAACTGTTTTTT.

This CDR3 reads CASSEAVIGYTF. DNA for the CDR3: TGTGCCAGCAGTGAAGCAGTAATCGGCTACACCTTC. The V call is TRBV2, the J call TRBJ1-2, with D unresolved. The CDR3 covers 12 residues. Per the germline V gene, CDR1 is SNHLY and CDR2 is FYNNEI. V gave up 0 bases and J gave up 8 bases, with 7 bases separating them.

The chain joins TRBV15 to TRBJ1-1; 7 bases are shared with TRBD1. Per germline, CDR1 LNHNV and CDR2 YYDKDF (reference sequence). After removal of 1 base from V and 2 bases from J, the junction contained 16 bases not matched to a gene. CDR3 size: 19 residues. The CDR3 DNA sequence: TGTGCCACCAGCAGAGTCGTTTCATTAGGGGGCTTTCCAAACACTGAAGCTTTCTTT. As protein: CATSRVVSLGGFPNTEAFF.